The 15 T cell receptor beta chains given below trace back to one sample, sequenced in a study. TCRdb re-called the 5' RACE reads through MiXCR, storing one row per CDR3 protein. The repertoire holds nearly 55,000 distinct CDR3 sequences, with approximately 23% as singletons. The specimen sequenced was tumor-infiltrating naive CD4+ T cells sorted from the breast tumor. Subset given: naive CD4+ T cells, CD4+CD45RA+CD25-. Receptor source: a female donor with breast cancer.

The chain recombines TRBV20-1 with TRBJ2-2, with 12 bases lining up with TRBD2. The CDR3 has 17 residues. Germline CDR1 DFQATT, CDR2 SNEGSKA (reference sequence). V lost 0 bases and J lost 3; bases outside the gene matches: 5. CDR3: CSARDPGLAGHTGELFF. In DNA form, the CDR3 reads TGCAGTGCTAGAGACCCCGGACTAGCGGGACACACCGGGGAGCTGTTTTTT.

This clonotype was counted only a few times. The chain uses TRBV4-1 and TRBJ1-6, with TRBD1 matching 8 bases. V was clipped by 2 bases and J by 9 bases; unmatched bases: 12. The CDR3 runs 17 residues. Germline V gene sequence: CDR1 MGHRA, CDR2 YSYEKL. The CDR3 bases are TGCGCCAGCAGCCAACCCCAGGGGGGGACAGGCGGTTCACCCCTCCACTTT. It is translated as CASSQPQGGTGGSPLHF.

This clonotype was detected once. Lacking the conserved final phenylalanine or tryptophan, this CDR3 likely reflects a read error. The chain uses TRBV5-4 and TRBJ1-3; 7 nucleotides match TRBD1. The CDR3 runs to 17 residues. The V gene's germline CDR1 is SGHNT and CDR2 YYREEE (reference sequence). CDR3 sequence: CANSFGGTAYSGNTIYS. In nucleotides, the CDR3 is TGTGCCAACAGCTTCGGAGGGACAGCGTACTCTGGAAACACCATATATTCT.

This clonotype was seen ten or more times. This chain connects TRBV12-3 or TRBV12-4 to TRBJ1-2; no firm D call. The CDR3 has 13 residues. The V gene lost 2 bases and the J gene lost 4 bases, with 8 bases spanning the gap. The CDR3: CASSLREGYGYTF. The CDR3 coding sequence is TGTGCCAGCAGTTTAAGGGAGGGCTATGGCTACACCTTC.

This clonotype was seen a few times. The chain recombines TRBV7-2 with TRBJ2-1; possible D gene TRBD2, 7 bases. Germline-derived CDR1 and CDR2 are SGHTA and FQGNSA. Trimming took off 7 bases at V and 0 bases at J, with 10 bases between the two ends. This CDR3 region has 14 residues. CDR3 protein: CASNREGSYNEQFF. Written as DNA, the CDR3 is TGTGCCAGCAACAGGGAGGGCTCCTACAATGAGCAGTTCTTC.

This clonotype was found a few times. CDR3 protein: CASSSGTSTDTQYF. In nucleotides, the CDR3 is TGCGCCAGCAGCTCCGGGACAAGTACAGATACGCAGTATTTT. The genes are TRBV5-1 and TRBJ2-3; perhaps TRBD1 as D (6 bases). The CDR3 is made up of 14 amino acids. Germline-derived CDR1 and CDR2 are SGHRS and YFSETQ. V was cut by 3 bases and J by 3 bases, with 11 bases left in between.

This clonotype was picked up a small number of times. The chain couples TRBV6-2 or TRBV6-3 to TRBJ1-1; no definite D call. Germline values: CDR1 MNHEY, CDR2 SVGEGT. The V gene lost 5 bases and the J gene lost 4 bases, with 8 bases spanning the gap. CDR3 length: 12 residues. Here the CDR3 DNA reads TGTGCCAGCAGTAAACCCACCACTGAAGCTTTCTTT. Translation: CASSKPTTEAFF.

The chain couples TRBV5-1 to TRBJ1-1; possibly TRBD1 for D (6 bases). This CDR3 is 14 amino acids long. Trimming took 5 bases from V and 5 from J, leaving 16 bases between them. Germline V gives CDR1 SGHRS, CDR2 YFSETQ. This chain's CDR3 is CASRRGDVGTEAFF. The DNA for the CDR3 is TGCGCCAGCAGAAGGGGGGATGTAGGAACTGAAGCTTTCTTT.

Remarks on this clonotype: The CDR3 does not close with the conserved phenylalanine or tryptophan, likely indicating a read error. The chain employs TRBV6-1 and TRBJ1-6; D gene ambiguous. This CDR3 has 14 residues. Per germline, CDR1 MNHNS and CDR2 SASEGT. The CDR3 DNA reads as TGTGCCAGCAAGGACCCTTCCTTTAATTCACCCCTCCACATT. This codes for CASKDPSFNSPLHI.

V gene TRBV7-8 combines with J gene TRBJ2-7, with a possible D match to TRBD1 (5 bases). This CDR3 spans 14 amino acids. The germline V and J ends were trimmed by 4 bases and 0 bases, with 10 bases remaining between them. CDR1 and CDR2 from the germline V gene are SGHVS and FQNEAQ. The CDR3 loop reads CASSSEGHSYEQYF. DNA for the CDR3: TGTGCCAGCAGCTCAGAAGGACACTCCTACGAGCAGTACTTC.

This clonotype was counted ten times or more. The V gene is TRBV7-9, the J gene TRBJ2-7; D remains unclear. V was trimmed by 4 bases and J by 4 bases, leaving 11 bases between them. CDR3 length: 13 residues. CDR1 SEHNR and CDR2 FQNEAQ come from the germline V gene (reference sequence). The CDR3 is CASSSRGTYEQYF. CDR3 nucleotides: TGTGCCAGCAGCTCGCGTGGTACATACGAGCAGTACTTC.

The J gene is TRBJ2-7, the V gene TRBV7-9, with 7 nucleotides matching TRBD2. The CDR3 is 14 amino acids. Trimming at V came to 3 bases and at J to 5 bases, leaving 7 bases not matched to a gene. The germline CDR1 and CDR2 sequences are SEHNR and FQNEAQ (reference sequence). The CDR3 spells CASSFLLANHEQYF. CDR3 in DNA: TGTGCCAGCAGCTTCTTACTAGCGAACCACGAGCAGTACTTC.

The chain combines TRBV11-2 with TRBJ2-2; 10 nucleotides match TRBD2. The CDR3 has 15 amino acids. CDR1 SGHAT and CDR2 FQNNGV come from the germline V gene. The V segment lost 5 bases and the J segment 4 bases; nucleotides outside the gene matches: 4. In DNA form, the CDR3 reads TGTGCCAGCAGCCGATTAGCGGGAGGCACCGGGGAGCTGTTTTTT. Translating it yields CASSRLAGGTGELFF.

Remarks on this clonotype: One junction end disagrees with the germline gene, perhaps due to a read error. The chain recombines TRBV12-3 or TRBV12-4 with TRBJ2-7; D is perhaps TRBD1 (5 bases). The CDR3 consists of 13 residues. The CDR3 spells CASSSRVAYGQYF. DNA for the CDR3: TGCGCCAGCAGTTCCAGGGTAGCCTACGGGCAGTACTTC.

This clonotype came up many times. The rearrangement uses TRBV24-1 and TRBJ2-1; 7 nucleotides align to TRBD2. Looked up from germline, CDR1 is KGHDR and CDR2 is SFDVKD. The CDR3 loop spans 12 amino acids. V lost 8 bases and J lost 6; bases outside the gene matches: 3. The CDR3 nucleotides read TGTGCCACCACGTCGGGGGGCAATGAGCAGTTCTTC. It is translated as CATTSGGNEQFF.